These T cell receptor beta chains were read from a single sample in a study of T cell changes during pregnancy in multiple sclerosis. Only in-frame clones appear in the TCRdb table, and some are missing; sequencing was by immunoSEQ multiplex PCR. The sample includes roughly 52,000 clones, 90% to 95% of them seen just once. The starting material was CD8+ T cells from peripheral blood mononuclear cells, obtained before pregnancy. These receptors originate from a female donor with multiple sclerosis, enrolled in a pregnancy study. Both conserved end residues are trimmed from each CDR3. Fields, in order: D gene, J gene, CDR3 length, V gene, CDR3 protein. A D gene is named only where the DNA matches it firmly.

d_call: -
j_call: TRBJ2-3
cdr3_length: 12
v_call: TRBV29-1
cdr3_aa: SVGFGDSTDTQY

d_call: -
j_call: TRBJ1-3
cdr3_length: 14
v_call: TRBV29-1
cdr3_aa: SVEDPTGSSGNTIY

d_call: TRBD1
j_call: TRBJ1-2
cdr3_length: 14
v_call: TRBV28
cdr3_aa: ASSPTATGNHYGYT

d_call: -
j_call: TRBJ2-5
cdr3_length: 12
v_call: TRBV6-6
cdr3_aa: ASSYFPGGETQY

d_call: -
j_call: TRBJ2-3
cdr3_length: 10
v_call: TRBV7-6
cdr3_aa: ASSSLADTQY

d_call: TRBD2
j_call: TRBJ2-1
cdr3_length: 13
v_call: TRBV2
cdr3_aa: ASSGLAGGADEQF

d_call: -
j_call: TRBJ2-1
cdr3_length: 11
v_call: TRBV27
cdr3_aa: ASRSDSPNEQF

d_call: TRBD1
j_call: TRBJ1-1
cdr3_length: 16
v_call: TRBV4-1
cdr3_aa: ASSPPDREVPLNTEAF

d_call: -
j_call: TRBJ2-1
cdr3_length: 14
v_call: TRBV19
cdr3_aa: ASSILAGASYNEQF

d_call: TRBD1
j_call: TRBJ2-7
cdr3_length: 14
v_call: TRBV4-2
cdr3_aa: ASSQETADRVSEQY

d_call: -
j_call: TRBJ1-2
cdr3_length: 13
v_call: TRBV6-1
cdr3_aa: ASSGRDRLNYGYT

d_call: -
j_call: TRBJ2-1
cdr3_length: 13
v_call: TRBV9
cdr3_aa: ASSGRSGKLSEQF

d_call: -
j_call: TRBJ1-5
cdr3_length: 14
v_call: TRBV9
cdr3_aa: ASRSGTDAYNQPQH

d_call: -
j_call: TRBJ2-5
cdr3_length: 12
v_call: TRBV5-1
cdr3_aa: ASSLDANQETQY

d_call: -
j_call: TRBJ2-3
cdr3_length: 13
v_call: TRBV7-9
cdr3_aa: ASSLDDRSRDTQY

d_call: -
j_call: TRBJ2-1
cdr3_length: 13
v_call: TRBV27
cdr3_aa: ASRASGYSYNEQF

d_call: TRBD1
j_call: TRBJ1-2
cdr3_length: 14
v_call: TRBV7-2
cdr3_aa: ASSLDRERANYGYT

d_call: -
j_call: TRBJ2-7
cdr3_length: 11
v_call: TRBV18
cdr3_aa: ASSRDSSYEQY

d_call: TRBD2
j_call: TRBJ2-7
cdr3_length: 13
v_call: TRBV4-1
cdr3_aa: ASSQVISGRYEQY

d_call: -
j_call: TRBJ1-1
cdr3_length: 12
v_call: TRBV4-1
cdr3_aa: ASSQGEGYTEAF

d_call: -
j_call: TRBJ1-1
cdr3_length: 10
v_call: TRBV12-5
cdr3_aa: ASGPGITQAF

d_call: TRBD2
j_call: TRBJ2-1
cdr3_length: 14
v_call: TRBV5-8
cdr3_aa: ASTKPRDYSYNEQF

d_call: TRBD2
j_call: TRBJ2-1
cdr3_length: 13
v_call: TRBV27
cdr3_aa: ASSLGTSNYNEQF

d_call: -
j_call: TRBJ2-1
cdr3_length: 11
v_call: TRBV5-4
cdr3_aa: ASSLVYYNEQF

d_call: -
j_call: TRBJ1-5
cdr3_length: 12
v_call: TRBV30
cdr3_aa: AWSPGQGSQPQH

d_call: -
j_call: TRBJ2-7
cdr3_length: 11
v_call: TRBV5-1
cdr3_aa: ASSLAWGREQY

d_call: TRBD2
j_call: TRBJ2-7
cdr3_length: 14
v_call: TRBV6-5
cdr3_aa: ASSYSGRTSSYEQY

d_call: TRBD1
j_call: TRBJ2-7
cdr3_length: 11
v_call: TRBV27
cdr3_aa: ASSFTGEYEQY

d_call: TRBD2
j_call: TRBJ2-7
cdr3_length: 14
v_call: TRBV9
cdr3_aa: ASSVGASGGSYEQY

d_call: -
j_call: TRBJ2-2
cdr3_length: 13
v_call: TRBV6-6
cdr3_aa: ASRLPGQATGELF

d_call: TRBD2
j_call: TRBJ2-1
cdr3_length: 15
v_call: TRBV9
cdr3_aa: ASSVRYGTSGSDEQF

d_call: TRBD2
j_call: TRBJ2-1
cdr3_length: 13
v_call: TRBV27
cdr3_aa: ASSLAAGVYNEQF

d_call: TRBD1
j_call: TRBJ2-7
cdr3_length: 12
v_call: TRBV6-1
cdr3_aa: ASSEEGALYEQY

d_call: -
j_call: TRBJ1-1
cdr3_length: 11
v_call: TRBV10-3
cdr3_aa: AISGEGRTEAF

d_call: TRBD1
j_call: TRBJ2-7
cdr3_length: 10
v_call: TRBV11-2
cdr3_aa: ASSSDRGEQY

d_call: -
j_call: TRBJ1-3
cdr3_length: 11
v_call: TRBV27
cdr3_aa: ASSLRGGNTIY

d_call: TRBD1
j_call: TRBJ1-2
cdr3_length: 13
v_call: TRBV27
cdr3_aa: ASKPGGEGLYGYT

d_call: TRBD2
j_call: TRBJ2-5
cdr3_length: 13
v_call: TRBV13
cdr3_aa: ASSYRTSGMGTQY

d_call: TRBD2
j_call: TRBJ2-1
cdr3_length: 14
v_call: TRBV9
cdr3_aa: ASSAFLAGGHNEQF

d_call: TRBD2
j_call: TRBJ2-1
cdr3_length: 13
v_call: TRBV19
cdr3_aa: ASSISGGRYNEQF

d_call: TRBD1
j_call: TRBJ2-1
cdr3_length: 13
v_call: TRBV5-4
cdr3_aa: ASSFSGTGVNEQF

d_call: TRBD1
j_call: TRBJ2-5
cdr3_length: 15
v_call: TRBV5-1
cdr3_aa: ASSFPRQGPNQETQY

d_call: -
j_call: TRBJ1-5
cdr3_length: 13
v_call: TRBV27
cdr3_aa: ASSDGIYSNQPQH